This T cell receptor beta chain was recorded in a study of cytomegalovirus exposure and HLA in healthy donors. V was shortened by 0 bases and J by 8 bases, with 10 bases between the two germline ends. CDR1 is SGHTA, CDR2 FQGNSA, per germline. CDR3 length: 13 amino acids. Both 60 Vbeta primers and 13 Jbeta primers went into the PCR. Sequencing was performed with immunoSEQ multiplex PCR; in TCRdb, only in-frame clones are kept and a portion is missing. There are about 110,000 clones in the sample; about 69% occur only once, and roughly 1.2% lies in the top ten. This clonotype was obtained from a man aged 40-49 years in good health and CMV-seronegative. Sequencing was performed on PBMCs. V gene TRBV7-2 combines with J gene TRBJ1-2; no reliable D call. CDR3 bases: TGTGCCAGCAGCTTAGCCACGGGAAAAGGCTACACCTTC. As protein: CASSLATGKGYTF.